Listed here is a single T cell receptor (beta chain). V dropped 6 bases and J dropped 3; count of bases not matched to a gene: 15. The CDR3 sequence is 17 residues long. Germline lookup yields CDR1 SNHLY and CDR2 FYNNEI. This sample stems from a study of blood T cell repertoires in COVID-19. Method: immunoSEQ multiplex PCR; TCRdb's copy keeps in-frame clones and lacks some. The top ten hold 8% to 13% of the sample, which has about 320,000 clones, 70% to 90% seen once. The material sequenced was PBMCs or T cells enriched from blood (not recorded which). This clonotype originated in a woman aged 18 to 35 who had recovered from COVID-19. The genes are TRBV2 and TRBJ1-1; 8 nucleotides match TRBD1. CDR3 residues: CASSKFVRQGLDTEAFF. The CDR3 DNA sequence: TGTGCCAGCAGCAAGTTTGTCAGACAGGGGTTGGACACTGAAGCTTTCTTT.